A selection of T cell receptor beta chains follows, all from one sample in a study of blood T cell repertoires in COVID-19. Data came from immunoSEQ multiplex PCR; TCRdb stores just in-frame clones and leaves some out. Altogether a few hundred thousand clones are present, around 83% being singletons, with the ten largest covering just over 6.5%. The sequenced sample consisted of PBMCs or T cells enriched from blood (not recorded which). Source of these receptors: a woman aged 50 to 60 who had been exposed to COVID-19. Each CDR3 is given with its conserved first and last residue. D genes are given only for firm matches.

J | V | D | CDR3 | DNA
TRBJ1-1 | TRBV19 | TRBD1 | CASSFTGGLEAFF | TGTGCCAGTAGTTTTACAGGGGGCCTCGAAGCTTTCTTT
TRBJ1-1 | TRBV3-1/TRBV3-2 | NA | CASSQRRTALEAFF | TGTGCCAGCAGCCAAAGGAGGACAGCGTTAGAAGCTTTCTTT
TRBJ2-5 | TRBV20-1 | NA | CSLIIQETQYF | TGCAGTCTAATTATCCAAGAGACCCAGTACTTC
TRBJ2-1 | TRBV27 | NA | CASKPPLGQGYNEQFF | TGTGCCAGCAAACCCCCTCTCGGGCAGGGATACAATGAGCAGTTCTTC
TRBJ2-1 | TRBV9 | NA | CASSPGSYVSDEQFF | TGTGCCAGCAGCCCGGGATCGTATGTGTCCGATGAGCAGTTCTTC
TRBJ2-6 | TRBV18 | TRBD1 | CASSPGWTGGEGANVLTF | TGTGCCAGCTCACCCGGTTGGACAGGGGGTGAAGGGGCCAACGTCCTGACTTTC
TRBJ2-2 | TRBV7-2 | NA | CASSLGGPGTGELFF | TGTGCCAGCAGCTTAGGAGGGCCAGGCACCGGGGAGCTGTTTTTT
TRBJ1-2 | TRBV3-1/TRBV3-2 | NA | CASSQVMGGLQRVGYTF | TGTGCCAGCAGCCAAGTAATGGGAGGACTCCAGAGGGTCGGCTACACCTTC
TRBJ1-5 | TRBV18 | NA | CASSFTGNPQPQHF | TGTGCCAGCTCATTTACAGGGAATCCTCAGCCCCAGCATTTT
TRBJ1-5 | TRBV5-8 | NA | CASSLGSYAGREPQHF | TGTGCCAGCAGCTTGGGCTCCTACGCGGGAAGGGAGCCCCAGCATTTT
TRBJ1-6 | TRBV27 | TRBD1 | CASSVSDRGGSPLHF | TGTGCCAGCAGCGTATCGGACAGGGGTGGTTCACCCCTCCACTTT
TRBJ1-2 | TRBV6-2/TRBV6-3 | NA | CASSAGSNYGYTF | TGTGCCAGCAGCGCAGGGTCCAACTATGGCTACACCTTC
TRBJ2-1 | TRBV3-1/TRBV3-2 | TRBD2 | CASSQAASGGRSSYNEQFF | TGTGCCAGCAGCCAAGCGGCTAGCGGGGGGCGCAGCTCCTACAATGAGCAGTTCTTC
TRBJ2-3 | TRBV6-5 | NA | CASSSIAGADTQYF | TGTGCCAGCAGCTCCATCGCCGGGGCAGATACGCAGTATTTT
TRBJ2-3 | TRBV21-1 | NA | CASSPRLAGGQGDTQYF | TGTGCCAGCAGCCCCCGACTAGCGGGGGGCCAGGGAGATACGCAGTATTTT
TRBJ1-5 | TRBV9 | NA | CASSVTRGGPQHF | TGTGCCAGCAGCGTCACGAGGGGGGGGCCCCAGCATTTT
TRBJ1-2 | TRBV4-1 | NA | CASSQDSAYGYTF | TGCGCCAGCAGCCAAGATTCTGCGTATGGCTACACCTTC
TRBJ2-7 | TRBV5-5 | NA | CASSLAGNSYEQYF | TGTGCCAGCAGCTTGGCGGGGAACTCCTACGAGCAGTACTTC
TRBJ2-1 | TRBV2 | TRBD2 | CASSGGDYVNEQFF | TGTGCCAGCAGCGGGGGGGATTATGTTAATGAGCAGTTCTTC
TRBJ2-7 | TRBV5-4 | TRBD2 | CASSLGLAGFSYEQYF | TGTGCCAGCAGCTTGGGGCTAGCGGGCTTCTCCTACGAGCAGTACTTC
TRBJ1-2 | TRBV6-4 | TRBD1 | CASSAGQGNYGYTF | TGTGCCAGCAGTGCCGGACAGGGGAACTATGGCTACACCTTC
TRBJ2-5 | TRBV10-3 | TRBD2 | CAIRLAVQETQYF | TGTGCCATTCGACTAGCGGTCCAAGAGACCCAGTACTTC
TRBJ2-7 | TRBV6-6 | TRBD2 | CASSKGLAGAHEQYF | TGTGCCAGCAGTAAAGGACTAGCGGGGGCCCACGAGCAGTACTTC
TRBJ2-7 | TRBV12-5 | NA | CASLRNSYEQYF | TGTGCTAGCCTCAGGAACTCCTACGAGCAGTACTTC
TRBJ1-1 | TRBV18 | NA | CASSPDSRGTEAFF | TGTGCCAGCTCACCGGACTCAAGAGGCACTGAAGCTTTCTTT
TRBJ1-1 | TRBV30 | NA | CAWRGGGNTEAFF | TGTGCCTGGAGAGGCGGGGGGAATACTGAAGCTTTCTTT
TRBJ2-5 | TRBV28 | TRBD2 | CASSSLAGGPETQYF | TGTGCCAGCAGTTCACTAGCGGGGGGGCCCGAGACCCAGTACTTC